The source of this T cell receptor (beta chain) is a study of cytomegalovirus exposure and HLA in healthy donors. The V end lost 4 bases, the J end lost 6 bases, and 12 bases lay between the germline ends. The CDR3 is made up of 13 amino acids. CDR1 and CDR2 from the germline V gene are PRHDT and FYEKMQ (reference sequence). The PCR contained 60 Vbeta and 13 Jbeta primers. Sequencing used immunoSEQ multiplex PCR; TCRdb keeps in-frame clones, though not all of them. The sample contains over 110,000 clones, about 79% of which appear only once. The specimen was PBMCs. The chain uses TRBV13 and TRBJ1-2; weak D call: TRBD1 (5 bases). The source of this sequence is a male donor in good health and CMV-seronegative. The CDR3 loop is CASSYPTADGYTF. The CDR3 DNA reads TGTGCCAGCAGCTACCCGACAGCTGATGGCTACACCTTC.